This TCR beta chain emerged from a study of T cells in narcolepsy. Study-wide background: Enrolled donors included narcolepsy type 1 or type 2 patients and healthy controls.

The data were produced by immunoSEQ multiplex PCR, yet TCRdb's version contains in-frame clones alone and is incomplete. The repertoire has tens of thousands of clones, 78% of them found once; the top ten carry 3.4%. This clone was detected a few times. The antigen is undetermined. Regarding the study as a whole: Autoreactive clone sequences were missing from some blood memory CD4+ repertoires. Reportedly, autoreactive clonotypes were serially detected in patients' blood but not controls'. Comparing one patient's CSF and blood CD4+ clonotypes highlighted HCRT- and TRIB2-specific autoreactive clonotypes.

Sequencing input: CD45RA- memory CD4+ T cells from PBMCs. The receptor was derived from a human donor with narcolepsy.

The CDR3 loop is CASSILMGTAEAFF. DNA of the CDR3: TGTGCCAGTAGTATCTTGATGGGGACAGCTGAAGCTTTCTTT. The V and J genes are TRBV19 and TRBJ1-1, with 7 bases matching TRBD1. J was trimmed by 6 bases and V by 3 bases; bases with no gene match: 7. Per germline, CDR1 LNHDA and CDR2 SQIVND (reference sequence). The CDR3 runs 14 residues. Full variable domain (missing parts from reference TRBV19 and TRBJ1-1): DGGITQSPKYLFRKEGQNVTLSCEQNLNHDAMYWYRQDPGQGLRLIYYSQIVNDFQKGDIAEGYSVSREKKESFPLTVTSAQKNPTAFYLCASSILMGTAEAFFGQGTRLTVV.